These 12 T cell receptor beta chains came from one sample sequenced in a study of response to subunit inactivated influenza vaccine. TCRdb recomputed calls from the RT-PCR reads with MiXCR, one row per CDR3 protein. The table has roughly 780,000 distinct CDR3 sequences, around 18% seen once; the top ten hold about a tenth. Source: PBMCs from blood, taken less than 6 days after vaccination. The receptors were sampled from a middle-aged man who received an inactivated influenza vaccine.

This rearrangement joins TRBV12-3 or TRBV12-4 to TRBJ2-5, with unresolved D. V was shortened by 5 bases and J by 5 bases, with 9 bases between the two germline ends. The CDR3 spans 12 residues. CDR3 sequence (DNA): TGTGCCAGCAGTCCTATGGCTGAGACCCAGTACTTC. It codes for CASSPMAETQYF.

This chain uses TRBV7-9 with TRBJ2-3; D uncertain. The CDR3 has 14 residues. Deletions cut 0 bases from V and 0 bases from J, with 4 bases between. The germline V gene encodes CDR1 SEHNR and CDR2 FQNEAQ (reference sequence). The CDR3 nucleotides read TGTGCCAGCAGCTTAGCAATCAGCACAGATACGCAGTATTTT. Protein product: CASSLAISTDTQYF. The complete variable domain, with remaining parts taken from reference TRBV7-9 and TRBJ2-3, reads DTGVSQNPRHKITKRGQNVTFRCDPISEHNRLYWYRQTLGQGPEFLTYFQNEAQLEKSRLLSDRFSAERPKGSFSTLEIQRTEQGDSAMYLCASSLAISTDTQYFGPGTRLTVL.

This clonotype has only a few counts. This rearrangement joins TRBV24-1 to TRBJ2-1; TRBD2 aligns across 13 bases. CDR1 is KGHDR and CDR2 is SFDVKD in the germline V gene. CDR3 length: 17 residues. The J segment lost 6 bases and the V segment lost 3 bases, leaving 7 bases of the junction unmatched. The DNA of the CDR3 is TGTGCCACCAGTGATCATACTAGCGGGAGGGGAGGCAATGAGCAGTTCTTC. As protein: CATSDHTSGRGGNEQFF.

With regard to this clonotype: Germline and junction disagree at one end, which may indicate a read error. The chain recombines TRBV5-1 with TRBJ2-2; 9 bases map to TRBD1. The V gene's germline CDR1 is SGHRS and CDR2 YFSETQ. The CDR3 runs 14 residues. This CDR3 reads CASSQGANTGQLFF. The CDR3 DNA reads as TGCGCCAGTTCACAGGGGGCGAACACCGGGCAGCTGTTTTTT. Combining the CDR3 with reference TRBV5-1 and TRBJ2-2 gives the whole variable domain KAGVTQTPRYLIKTRGQQVTLSCSPISGHRSVSWYQQTPGQGLQFLFEYFSETQRNKGNFPGRFSGRQFSNSRSEMNVSTLELGDSALYLCASSQGANTGQLFFGEGSRLTVL.

A few counts support this clonotype. The V and J genes are TRBV5-1 and TRBJ1-4; possible D gene TRBD1, 5 bases. Germline values: CDR1 SGHRS, CDR2 YFSETQ. Trimming cost V 4 bases and J 5 bases, with 15 bases left between them. The CDR3 extends over 15 amino acids. Written as DNA, the CDR3 is TGCGCCAGCAGCCTCGACAGACCTTTAAATGAAAAACTGTTTTTT. Protein product: CASSLDRPLNEKLFF.

This rearrangement joins TRBV6-5 to TRBJ2-1; 8 bases match TRBD2. V was pared by 2 bases and J by 5 bases, with 2 bases of the junction left unmatched. From germline, CDR1 is MNHEY and CDR2 SVGAGI. This CDR3 has 14 amino acids. The CDR3 protein is CASSYTLADNEQFF. DNA of the CDR3: TGTGCCAGCAGTTACACACTAGCGGACAATGAGCAGTTCTTC.

The table lists this clonotype with a few counts. The CDR3 bases are TGTGCCAGCAGCCAAGTGACCCGGAGCTCTGGAAACACCATATATTTT. This codes for CASSQVTRSSGNTIYF. The chain is built from TRBV4-2 and TRBJ1-3, with unresolved D. CDR1 and CDR2 from the germline V gene are LGHNA and YNFKEQ. The ends were cut back, 1 base at V and 0 bases at J, with 10 bases in the middle. The CDR3 sequence is 16 residues long.

The chain couples TRBV30 to TRBJ1-1, with D maybe TRBD1 (5 bases). The V gene's germline CDR1 is GTSNPN and CDR2 SVGIG (reference sequence). V was clipped by 4 bases and J by 0 bases, with 15 bases between them. The CDR3 sequence is 15 residues long. Here the CDR3 reads CAWIPWGPMNTEAFF. CDR3 sequence (DNA): TGTGCCTGGATACCATGGGGACCAATGAACACTGAAGCTTTCTTT.

This clonotype was detected a few times. J is TRBJ1-4 and V is TRBV12-3 or TRBV12-4; TRBD1 matches at 8 bases. The junction had 12 bases not matched to a gene; V was cut back by 7 bases and J by 8 bases. The CDR3 runs 15 residues. The DNA of the CDR3 is TGTGCCAGCATCGAGACCGGGACAGGAGGGGAAAAACTGTTTTTT. This gives the protein CASIETGTGGEKLFF.

This chain joins TRBV5-1 and TRBJ1-6, with 7 bases that match TRBD1. The CDR3 spans 13 residues. The germline CDR1 and CDR2 sequences are SGHRS and YFSETQ. V was clipped by 4 bases and J by 7 bases; unmatched bases: 2. The CDR3: CASSRTGNSPLHF. The CDR3 DNA reads as TGCGCCAGCAGCAGGACAGGAAATTCACCCCTCCACTTT.

There are a few counts of this clonotype. The chain has TRBV20-1 and TRBJ2-7; no firm D call. V was clipped by 0 bases and J by 3 bases, with 12 bases between them. The CDR3 has 14 residues. Germline loops: CDR1 DFQATT, CDR2 SNEGSKA (reference sequence). This chain's CDR3 is CSAREGTLHYEQYF. The CDR3 DNA reads as TGCAGTGCTAGAGAGGGTACGCTACACTACGAGCAGTACTTC.

The CDR3 nucleotides read TGTGCCATCTCCGGGGGCCATAGCAATCAGCCCCAGCATTTT. Protein: CAISGGHSNQPQHF. V is TRBV6-2 or TRBV6-3 and J is TRBJ1-5, with D possibly TRBD1 on 6 matching bases. The germline V gene encodes CDR1 MNHEY and CDR2 SVGEGT. V was clipped by 10 bases and J by 0 bases, with 13 bases between them. The CDR3 length is 14 residues.